This paragraph reports one T cell receptor (beta chain). Germline V gene lookup returns CDR1 GTSNPN and CDR2 SVGIG (reference sequence). V trimming: 5 bases; J trimming: 13 bases; junction bases outside the gene matches: 6. This CDR3 is built from 11 residues. These data come from a study of blood T cell repertoires in COVID-19. Across the study: COVID-19 samples from acute and convalescent phases originated in the United States, Italy and Spain.

The authors' processing: Amplified reference gene primers provided the basis for estimating nucleated cell counts. The protocol was immunoSEQ multiplex PCR, while the TCRdb copy is restricted to in-frame clones and leaves out a portion. D and trimming come from the DNA, and the V and J calls and clone size come from that table. The table shows 80,000 to 95,000 clones, with 75% to 90% occurring only once. The sequenced material came from peripheral blood. The clonotype comes from a woman at least 80 years old with active or convalescent COVID-19. The chain uses TRBV30 and TRBJ2-1; 9 nucleotides agree with TRBD2. The CDR3 reads CAWSSSGSQFF. The CDR3 nucleotides read TGTGCCTGGTCTAGTAGCGGGAGCCAGTTCTTC. The whole variable domain, remainder taken from reference TRBV30 and TRBJ2-1, is SQTIHQWPATLVQPVGSPLSLECTVEGTSNPNLYWYRQAAGRGLQLLFYSVGIGQISSEVPQNLSASRPQDRQFILSSKKLLLSDSGFYLCAWSSSGSQFFGPGTRLTVL.